This T cell receptor (beta chain) was retrieved from a study of blood T cell repertoires in COVID-19. Study context: Donors in the United States, Italy and Spain gave samples during acute or convalescent COVID-19. Sources were T cells, B-cell-depleted T cells, or PBMCs; the material itself was cDNA or gDNA.

The ends were cut back, 0 bases at V and 5 bases at J, with 14 bases in the middle. The CDR3 is 15 amino acids. Germline-derived CDR1 and CDR2 are SGHRS and YFSETQ. Authors' analysis steps: Nucleated cell number was recorded as an estimate derived from reference gene primer amplification. The repertoire was sequenced with immunoSEQ multiplex PCR; TCRdb's copy has only in-frame clones and lacks some. V, J and clone size are taken as reported in that table, and D and trimming were inferred from the DNA itself. The sample has about 240,000 clones, about nine tenths seen once; the top ten hold around 7.8%.

The sample taken for sequencing was peripheral blood. The rearrangement uses TRBV5-1 and TRBJ1-1, with D unclear. The receptor's source is a man aged 60 to 69 who had recovered from COVID-19. The CDR3 region is CASSLDGRLMTEAFF. The CDR3 nucleotides read TGCGCCAGCAGCTTGGATGGCAGGTTGATGACTGAAGCTTTCTTT.